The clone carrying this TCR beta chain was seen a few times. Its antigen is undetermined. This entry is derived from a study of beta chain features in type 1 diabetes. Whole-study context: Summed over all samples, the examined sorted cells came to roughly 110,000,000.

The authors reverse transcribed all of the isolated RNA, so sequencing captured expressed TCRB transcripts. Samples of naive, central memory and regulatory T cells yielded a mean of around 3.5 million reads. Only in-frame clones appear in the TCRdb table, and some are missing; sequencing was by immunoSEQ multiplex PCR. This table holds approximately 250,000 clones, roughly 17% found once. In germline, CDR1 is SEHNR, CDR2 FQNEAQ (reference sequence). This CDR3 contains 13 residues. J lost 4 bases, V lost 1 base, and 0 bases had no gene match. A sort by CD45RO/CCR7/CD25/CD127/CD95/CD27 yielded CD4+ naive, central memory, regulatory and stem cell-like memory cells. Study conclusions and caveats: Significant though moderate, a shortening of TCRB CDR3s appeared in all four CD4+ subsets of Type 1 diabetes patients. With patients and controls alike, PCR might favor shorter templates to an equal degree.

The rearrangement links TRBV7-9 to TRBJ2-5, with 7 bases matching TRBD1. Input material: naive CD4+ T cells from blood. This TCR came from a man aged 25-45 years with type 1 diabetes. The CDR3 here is CASSLGQGETQYF. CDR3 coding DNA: TGTGCCAGCAGCTTAGGACAGGGAGAGACCCAGTACTTC.